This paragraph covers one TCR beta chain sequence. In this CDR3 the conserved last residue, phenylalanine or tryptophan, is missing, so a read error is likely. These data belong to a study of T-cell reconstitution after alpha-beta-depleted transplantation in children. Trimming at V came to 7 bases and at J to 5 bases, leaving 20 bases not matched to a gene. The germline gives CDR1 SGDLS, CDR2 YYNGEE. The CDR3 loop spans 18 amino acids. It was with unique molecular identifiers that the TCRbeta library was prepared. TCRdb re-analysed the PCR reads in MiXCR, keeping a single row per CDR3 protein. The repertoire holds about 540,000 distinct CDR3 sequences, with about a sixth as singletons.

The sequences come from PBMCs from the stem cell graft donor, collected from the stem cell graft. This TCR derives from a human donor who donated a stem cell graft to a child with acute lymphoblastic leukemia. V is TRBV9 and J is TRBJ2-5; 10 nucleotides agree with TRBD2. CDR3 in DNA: TGTGCCAGCGTGAGTCTAGCGGGAGCCTCGGCCGTGGGGGAGACCCAGTACTTG. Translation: CASVSLAGASAVGETQYL.